This TCR beta chain came from a study of blood T cell repertoires in COVID-19. The CDR3 loop spans 12 amino acids. The germline CDR1 and CDR2 sequences are GTSNPN and SVGIG (reference sequence). The junction had 5 bases not matched to a gene; V was cut back by 6 bases and J by 4 bases. Clones were sequenced by immunoSEQ multiplex PCR, and TCRdb holds only the in-frame ones, with some missing. The repertoire holds around 50,000 clones, with approximately 80% as singletons. Sequenced: peripheral blood. The clonotype originates from a human donor with active or convalescent COVID-19. The donor label of this sample is uncertain. The chain carries TRBV30 and TRBJ1-2, with 7 bases matching TRBD1. The CDR3 DNA sequence: TGTGCCTGTAACTCAGGGGGCTATGGCTACACCTTC. Amino acids: CACNSGGYGYTF.